Below are 14 T cell receptor beta chains sequenced from a single sample in a study of cytomegalovirus exposure and HLA in healthy donors. The study ran its PCR with 60 Vbeta and 13 Jbeta primers. The protocol was immunoSEQ multiplex PCR, while the TCRdb copy is restricted to in-frame clones and leaves out a portion. The data hold around 180,000 clones, with about 83% observed a single time. The sequencing sample was made of PBMCs. Every receptor here comes from a girl under 18 in good health and CMV-seropositive.

The chain joins TRBV11-2 to TRBJ2-7; D is unresolved. Between the trimmed V and J ends, which lost 7 bases and 5 bases, there was a span of 15 bases. From germline, CDR1 is SGHAT and CDR2 FQNNGV. This CDR3 is 13 amino acids long. The CDR3 DNA sequence: TGTGCCAGCACGCCGCTAGATGCGCACGAGCAGTACTTC. Its protein product is CASTPLDAHEQYF.

The V gene is TRBV10-3, the J gene TRBJ2-5; the D gene is possibly TRBD2 (7 bases). Judging by the DNA end, TRBJ2-7 fits better; the J call may be wrong. CDR3 length equals 15 residues. CDR1 ENHRY and CDR2 SYGVKD come from the germline V gene. The CDR3 loop is CAISETGGPGNEQYF. CDR3 sequence (DNA): TGTGCCATCAGTGAAACCGGGGGGCCCGGGAACGAGCAGTACTTC.

This clone counts as medium-sized (0.01 to 0.1%). The chain has TRBV18 and TRBJ1-1; tentatively, D is TRBD1 (6 bases). CDR3 length: 15 residues. V was pared by 5 bases and J by 2 bases, with 15 bases between. Germline V CDR1 and CDR2: KGHSH, LQKENI. The chain's CDR3 is CASSRNDRSNTEAFF. The CDR3 bases are TGTGCCAGCTCAAGGAATGACAGGTCAAACACTGAAGCTTTCTTT.

V is TRBV10-3 and J is TRBJ1-2; D unresolved. V was pared by 0 bases and J by 3 bases, with 5 bases between. CDR1 is ENHRY and CDR2 is SYGVKD in the germline V gene. The CDR3 runs to 13 residues. The DNA for the CDR3 is TGTGCCATCAGTGAGTCGAGAGACTATGGCTACACCTTC. Translating it yields CAISESRDYGYTF.

The rearrangement links TRBV9 to TRBJ2-3; possible D gene TRBD2, 6 bases. CDR1 and CDR2 (germline): SGDLS, YYNGEE. There are 17 residues in the CDR3. Deletions cut 0 bases from V and 2 bases from J, with 16 bases between. In nucleotides, the CDR3 is TGTGCCAGCAGCGTAGACCCGGGCGGGGCTATCACAGATACGCAGTATTTT. Translation gives CASSVDPGGAITDTQYF.

The CDR3 here is CASSMTGGHTDTQYF. The CDR3 nucleotides read TGTGCCAGCAGCATGACGGGGGGCCACACAGATACGCAGTATTTT. The J gene is TRBJ2-3, the V gene TRBV7-3, with D perhaps TRBD2 (7 bases). The CDR3 is 15 residues long. V lost 5 bases, J lost 2 bases, and 14 bases lay in between. From germline, CDR1 is SGHTA and CDR2 FQGTGA.

This sequence joins TRBV7-9 and TRBJ2-2, with a weak D call TRBD1 (7 bases). Trimming removed 8 bases from V and 3 bases from J, with 19 bases in between. Germline assignment: CDR1 SEHNR and CDR2 FQNEAQ (reference sequence). The CDR3 extends over 16 amino acids. CDR3: CASRGRWQGDTGELFF. The CDR3 DNA reads as TGTGCCAGCCGGGGGCGGTGGCAGGGGGACACCGGGGAGCTGTTTTTT.

The chain has TRBV30 and TRBJ1-2, with TRBD1 matching 7 bases. The CDR3 is made up of 16 amino acids. The V gene end was trimmed by 1 base and the J gene end by 0 bases; junction bases not matched to a gene: 8. Germline CDR1 is GTSNPN and CDR2 is SVGIG (reference sequence). CDR3: CAWSAEGQRANYGYTF. The CDR3 DNA is TGTGCCTGGAGTGCCGAGGGACAGAGAGCTAACTATGGCTACACCTTC.

The chain joins TRBV15 to TRBJ2-3, with 8 bases matching TRBD1. CDR1 and CDR2 (germline): LNHNV, YYDKDF (reference sequence). The CDR3 contains 20 residues. The V and J ends lost 1 base and 2 bases, in that order; junction bases with no gene match: 17. This CDR3 is CATSRGVRVNRGTYTDTQYF. The CDR3 nucleotides are TGTGCCACCAGCAGAGGGGTCAGGGTAAACAGGGGGACTTACACAGATACGCAGTATTTT.

This clone was seen once. The V gene is TRBV30, the J gene TRBJ1-5, with 7 nucleotides matching TRBD1. The junction had 5 bases not matched to a gene; V was cut back by 0 bases and J by 6 bases. Looked up from germline, CDR1 is GTSNPN and CDR2 is SVGIG (reference sequence). This CDR3 region has 14 residues. The CDR3 region is CAWSVGGGSQPQHF. The CDR3 DNA sequence: TGTGCCTGGAGTGTAGGAGGGGGCAGTCAGCCCCAGCATTTT.

The rearrangement joins TRBV6-1 to TRBJ1-2; 10 bases agree with TRBD1. Germline-derived CDR1 and CDR2 are MNHNS and SASEGT. This CDR3 has 13 amino acids. J lost 4 bases, V lost 6 bases, and 2 bases had no gene match. This CDR3 is CASRGTGVYGYTF. For the CDR3, the DNA is TGTGCCAGCAGGGGGACAGGGGTCTATGGCTACACCTTC.

This chain links TRBV27 with TRBJ1-2, with D unresolved. The V end was cut by 6 bases, the J end by 2 bases, with 10 bases between. Germline lookup yields CDR1 MNHEY and CDR2 SMNVEV (reference sequence). The CDR3 has 13 residues. The CDR3, as DNA: TGTGCCAGCAGCCCAGGCCAGAACTATGGCTACACCTTC. It translates to CASSPGQNYGYTF.

The rearrangement links TRBV27 to TRBJ1-2; tentative D call: TRBD1 (5 bases). The V end lost 1 base, the J end lost 3 bases, and 21 bases lay between the germline ends. The CDR3 covers 18 residues. Germline loops: CDR1 MNHEY, CDR2 SMNVEV (reference sequence). The CDR3 region is CASSLYGPGFRDYYGYTF. The CDR3 bases are TGTGCCAGCAGTTTATATGGGCCTGGTTTTCGGGACTACTATGGCTACACCTTC.

The chain joins TRBV5-1 to TRBJ1-4; 7 bases agree with TRBD1. The J segment lost 7 bases and the V segment lost 4 bases, leaving 16 bases of the junction unmatched. The CDR3 totals 17 residues. The V gene's germline CDR1 is SGHRS and CDR2 YFSETQ. CDR3 loop: CASSAGGWTGTAEKLFF. The CDR3 nucleotides read TGCGCCAGCAGCGCCGGCGGGTGGACCGGGACAGCTGAAAAACTGTTTTTT.